This T cell receptor beta chain was observed in a study of beta chain features in type 1 diabetes. Background on the study: Age, gender, cell numbers and subset yield matched between patients and controls.

What was sequenced were expressed TCRB transcripts, since all of the isolated RNA had been reverse transcribed. Approximately 3.6 million reads, on average, came from each naive, central memory and regulatory T cell sample. The data were produced by immunoSEQ multiplex PCR, yet TCRdb's version contains in-frame clones alone and is incomplete. Of around 280,000 clones in the sample, about 15% were seen once. V dropped 6 bases and J dropped 5; count of bases not matched to a gene: 7. This CDR3 contains 14 residues. CDR1 is MDHEN, CDR2 SYDVKM, per germline. CD45RO/CCR7/CD25/CD127/CD95/CD27 sorting isolated CD4+ naive, central memory, regulatory and stem cell-like memory cells. Study outcomes and limitations: Researchers reported that naive, central memory and Treg TCRB repertoires appeared more similar in patients than in healthy donors. A moderate, significant TCRB CDR3 shortening appeared in type 1 diabetes across four CD4+ subsets.

With regard to this clone: The antigen remains unidentified.

The V gene is TRBV28, the J gene TRBJ1-1, with 9 bases identical to TRBD1. This receptor was taken from a man aged 18 to 35 with type 1 diabetes. The sample taken for sequencing was naive CD4+ T cells from blood. DNA of the CDR3: TGTGCCAGCAGCCTTACAGGGGGCTGGACTGAAGCTTTCTTT. This encodes CASSLTGGWTEAFF.